Following are 32 T cell receptor beta chains from one sample sequenced in a study of beta chain features in type 1 diabetes. Findings and caveats of the study: Across all four CD4+ subsets, people with type 1 diabetes showed modestly shorter TCRB CDR3s.

No antigen has been assigned to these receptors. Expressed TCRB transcripts got sequenced, as all isolated RNA was reverse transcribed. Using immunoSEQ multiplex PCR, the repertoire was profiled, and TCRdb retains in-frame clones only, with some absent. The sample has 500,000 to 650,000 clones; around 11% are singletons. The specimen was naive CD4+ T cells from blood. Receptors were obtained from a man younger than 40 with type 1 diabetes.

This clone was recorded a few times. The chain is built from TRBV4-3 and TRBJ2-1, with D possibly being TRBD1 (6 bases). V was cut by 1 base and J by 8 bases, with 15 bases left in between. Germline CDR1 and CDR2: LGHNA and YSLEER. CDR3 length: 15 amino acids. The CDR3 reads CASSQATGQRYEQFF. The CDR3, as DNA: TGCGCCAGCAGCCAAGCAACAGGACAGCGGTATGAGCAGTTCTTC.

The V gene is TRBV7-2, the J gene TRBJ1-5, with D possibly TRBD1 on 6 matching bases. Trimming cost V 1 base and J 8 bases, with 15 bases left between them. Germline V gene sequence: CDR1 SGHTA, CDR2 FQGNSA. CDR3 length: 15 residues. The CDR3 protein is CASSLEAGGAKPQHF. The CDR3 DNA is TGTGCCAGCAGCTTAGAAGCCGGGGGCGCGAAGCCCCAGCATTTT.

V and J are TRBV6-6 and TRBJ1-6, with D possibly being TRBD1 (5 bases). The CDR3 is 15 residues long. Trimming cost V 5 bases and J 8 bases, with 16 bases left between them. The germline CDR1 and CDR2 sequences are MNHNY and SVGAGI (reference sequence). In nucleotides, the CDR3 is TGTGCCAGCAGTAGCGCCCGGGACGGGTATTCACCCCTCCACTTT. It yields the protein CASSSARDGYSPLHF.

J is TRBJ1-2 and V is TRBV29-1; D call uncertain. CDR1 and CDR2 from the germline V gene are SQVTM and ANQGSEA. V was cut by 4 bases and J by 6 bases, with 12 bases left in between. CDR3 length equals 12 residues. CDR3 nucleotide sequence: TGCAGCGTTGGCAACTTAAGGGATGGCTACACCTTC. Amino acids: CSVGNLRDGYTF.

Only a few counts were recorded for this clone. This sample includes further DNA sequences coding for the same CDR3. The rearrangement uses TRBV5-4 and TRBJ2-5, with no clear D. Trimming stripped 0 bases from V and 4 bases from J, with 7 bases between. The CDR3 sequence is 13 residues long. Per the germline V gene, CDR1 is SGHNT and CDR2 is YYREEE (reference sequence). The CDR3 sequence is CASSLVGGETQYF. The DNA of the CDR3 is TGTGCCAGCAGCTTGGTTGGCGGAGAGACCCAGTACTTC.

This clone was seen a handful of times. The CDR3 region has the DNA TGTGCCAGCAGTATCCCGGGGGGGACTTACAATGAGCAGTTCTTC. This encodes CASSIPGGTYNEQFF. The J gene is TRBJ2-1, the V gene TRBV28; 8 positions match TRBD2. J lost 4 bases, V lost 5 bases, and 7 bases had no gene match. Germline V gene sequence: CDR1 MDHEN, CDR2 SYDVKM. This CDR3 has 15 amino acids.

The chain employs TRBV19 and TRBJ2-1, with D perhaps TRBD1 (6 bases). The CDR3 spans 15 residues. Germline V gene lookup returns CDR1 LNHDA and CDR2 SQIVND (reference sequence). Trimming pared 6 bases from V and 5 bases from J, leaving 17 bases between. CDR3: CASRRAGDMDNEQFF. CDR3 bases: TGTGCCAGTAGGCGGGCCGGGGACATGGACAATGAGCAGTTCTTC.

With regard to this clone: The identical CDR3 is also encoded by other nucleotide sequences in the sample. The chain couples TRBV18 to TRBJ2-5; D remains unclear. Trimming took 2 bases from V and 1 from J, leaving 8 bases between them. CDR3 length: 14 amino acids. The germline gives CDR1 KGHSH, CDR2 LQKENI. Written as DNA, the CDR3 is TGTGCCAGCTCACCAATAAACAGCCAAGAGACCCAGTACTTC. The encoded protein is CASSPINSQETQYF.

The chain carries TRBV5-4 and TRBJ1-6, with D possibly TRBD1 on 6 matching bases. Between the trimmed V and J ends, which lost 3 bases and 9 bases, there was a span of 16 bases. The germline V gene has CDR1 SGHNT and CDR2 YYREEE (reference sequence). There are 15 residues in the CDR3. This CDR3 reads CASSSTAGVGSPLHF. The CDR3 nucleotides are TGTGCCAGCAGCTCGACCGCAGGGGTGGGTTCACCCCTCCACTTT.

The V call is TRBV29-1, the J call TRBJ1-1; unclear D gene. From germline, CDR1 is SQVTM and CDR2 ANQGSEA. Trimming stripped 7 bases from V and 8 bases from J, with 17 bases between. The CDR3 consists of 12 residues. CDR3 in amino acids: CSAVRAQLEAFF. The CDR3 DNA reads as TGCAGCGCCGTGCGGGCTCAGTTAGAAGCTTTCTTT. Looking up the rest from reference TRBV29-1 and TRBJ1-1 gives the full variable domain: SAVISQKPSRDICQRGTSLTIQCQVDSQVTMMFWYRQQPGQSLTLIATANQGSEATYESGFVIDKFPISRPNLTFSTLTVSNMSPEDSSIYLCSAVRAQLEAFFGQGTRLTVV.

This clone was counted a few times. The rearrangement joins TRBV19 to TRBJ1-3; D unclear. The CDR3 extends over 15 amino acids. Trimming took 1 base from V and 2 from J, leaving 9 bases between them. Germline V gives CDR1 LNHDA, CDR2 SQIVND (reference sequence). Here the CDR3 reads CASSIAAVTGNTIYF. CDR3 sequence (DNA): TGTGCCAGTAGTATAGCCGCGGTAACTGGAAACACCATATATTTT.

This clone turned up a few times. The J gene is TRBJ2-2, the V gene TRBV19; D unresolved. Trimming cost V 1 base and J 6 bases, with 9 bases left between them. The length of the CDR3 is 14 residues. Per germline, CDR1 LNHDA and CDR2 SQIVND (reference sequence). CDR3 region: CASSIVDRAGELFF. In DNA form, the CDR3 reads TGTGCCAGTAGTATAGTAGACCGGGCCGGGGAGCTGTTTTTT.

This clone was seen a handful of times. The chain is built from TRBV28 and TRBJ1-4; D unclear. The CDR3 has 12 residues. The germline CDR1 and CDR2 sequences are MDHEN and SYDVKM. The V and J ends lost 8 bases and 4 bases respectively, with 8 bases between them. In nucleotides, the CDR3 is TGTGCCAGCGGAATGCTTAATGAAAAACTGTTTTTT. This translates into CASGMLNEKLFF.

This clone was seen only a few times. The rearrangement joins TRBV2 to TRBJ1-6, with TRBD1 matching over 8 bases. V trimming: 4 bases; J trimming: 7 bases; junction bases outside the gene matches: 6. This CDR3 spans 15 amino acids. From germline, CDR1 is SNHLY and CDR2 FYNNEI. This CDR3 is CASSATRQGNSPLHF. The CDR3 nucleotides are TGTGCCAGCAGTGCCACTCGACAGGGGAATTCACCCCTCCACTTT.

Concerning this clone: Additional DNA sequences in this sample encode the identical CDR3. The chain is built from TRBV5-1 and TRBJ2-3, with 9 positions matching TRBD1. V dropped 2 bases and J dropped 3; count of bases not matched to a gene: 1. Germline V gene sequence: CDR1 SGHRS, CDR2 YFSETQ. The CDR3 consists of 14 residues. The CDR3 DNA sequence: TGCGCCAGCAGCTTCGGACAGGGGACAGATACGCAGTATTTT. Translating gives CASSFGQGTDTQYF.

The chain carries TRBV5-4 and TRBJ2-1, with TRBD1 identical over 7 bases. Per the germline V gene, CDR1 is SGHNT and CDR2 is YYREEE (reference sequence). Trimming took 6 bases from V and 3 from J; bases not matched to a gene: 12. The CDR3 spans 16 residues. The CDR3 region has the DNA TGTGCCAGCACCACCGAGGCAGGGGGAGACTACAATGAGCAGTTCTTC. Its protein is CASTTEAGGDYNEQFF.

The J gene is TRBJ2-3, the V gene TRBV27, with TRBD2 as a possible D gene (6 bases). Trimming removed 4 bases at V and 0 bases at J, with 14 bases between. The germline V gene encodes CDR1 MNHEY and CDR2 SMNVEV (reference sequence). This CDR3 region has 16 residues. CDR3 nucleotide sequence: TGTGCCAGCAGTTCCGTACTGGGGACTAGCACAGATACGCAGTATTTT. It translates to CASSSVLGTSTDTQYF.

This chain links TRBV6-8 with TRBJ2-3; 9 bases align to TRBD1. Germline CDR1 reads MNHGY; CDR2 reads SAAAGT. This CDR3 spans 16 amino acids. The J segment lost 2 bases and the V segment lost 4 bases, leaving 7 bases of the junction unmatched. The CDR3 loop is CASSSRTGDFTDTQYF. DNA for the CDR3: TGTGCCAGCAGTTCCCGGACAGGGGACTTCACAGATACGCAGTATTTT.

With respect to this clone: The same CDR3 arises from other DNA sequences in this sample as well. This sequence joins TRBV29-1 and TRBJ2-3; D is tentatively TRBD1 or TRBD2 (5 bases each). Looked up from germline, CDR1 is SQVTM and CDR2 is ANQGSEA. CDR3 size: 12 residues. Trimming took 3 bases from V and 1 from J, leaving 5 bases between them. CDR3 nucleotides: TGCAGCGTTGAGGGGGGCACAGATACGCAGTATTTT. This sequence encodes CSVEGGTDTQYF.

V and J are TRBV30 and TRBJ2-7; 7 nucleotides agree with TRBD1. V trimming: 3 bases; J trimming: 5 bases; junction bases outside the gene matches: 4. In germline, CDR1 is GTSNPN, CDR2 SVGIG (reference sequence). CDR3 length equals 12 residues. DNA of the CDR3: TGTGCCTGGAGCCAACAGGGGAACGAGCAGTACTTC. The encoded protein is CAWSQQGNEQYF.

This clone was found a few times. The genes are TRBV6-1 and TRBJ1-2; D uncertain. Germline CDR1 MNHNS, CDR2 SASEGT. The ends were cut back, 6 bases at V and 2 bases at J, with 10 bases in the middle. The CDR3 covers 13 residues. Written as DNA, the CDR3 is TGTGCCAGCAGCCCCGGAGGAAACTATGGCTACACCTTC. As protein: CASSPGGNYGYTF.

V gene TRBV9 combines with J gene TRBJ2-3; D not resolved. CDR1 is SGDLS and CDR2 is YYNGEE in the germline V gene. This CDR3 spans 15 amino acids. Trimming took 2 bases from V and 3 from J, leaving 13 bases between them. The CDR3 DNA follows: TGTGCCAGCAGCGTGAATAACGGCGTGACAGATACGCAGTATTTT. Translation: CASSVNNGVTDTQYF.

The sample holds a few counts of this clone. J is TRBJ2-7 and V is TRBV15; 8 bases align to TRBD1. CDR1 and CDR2 (germline): LNHNV, YYDKDF (reference sequence). Germline trimming cut 3 bases from V and 7 bases from J; bases unmatched to any gene: 5. The CDR3 length is 13 residues. The CDR3 is CATSRFGTGEQYF. The CDR3 DNA is TGTGCCACCAGCAGGTTCGGGACAGGAGAGCAGTACTTC.

CDR3 amino acids: CASSFQVTGATNTEAFF. The CDR3 coding sequence is TGCGCCAGCAGCTTCCAAGTGACAGGCGCAACGAACACTGAAGCTTTCTTT. The rearrangement uses TRBV5-1 and TRBJ1-1, with D maybe TRBD1 (6 bases). The V gene lost 2 bases and the J gene lost 1 base, with 18 bases spanning the gap. Germline values: CDR1 SGHRS, CDR2 YFSETQ. CDR3 length: 17 amino acids.

This clone was counted between two and nine times. This rearrangement joins TRBV7-2 to TRBJ2-5; no definite D call. V was trimmed by 5 bases and J by 4 bases, leaving 5 bases between them. CDR1 and CDR2 from the germline V gene are SGHTA and FQGNSA. This CDR3 contains 11 residues. The CDR3 DNA reads TGTGCCAGCAGCCAATTAGAGACCCAGTACTTC. Protein: CASSQLETQYF. The variable domain in full, with the rest retrieved from reference TRBV7-2 and TRBJ2-5, is GAGVSQSPSNKVTEKGKDVELRCDPISGHTALYWYRQSLGQGLEFLIYFQGNSAPDKSGLPSDRFSAERTGGSVSTLTIQRTQQEDSAVYLCASSQLETQYFGPGTRLLVL.

This clone was observed a handful of times. J is TRBJ2-3 and V is TRBV7-9; 8 bases fit TRBD2. The CDR3 contains 15 residues. The trim removed 8 bases at V and 2 bases at J, leaving 9 bases unmatched. Germline lookup yields CDR1 SEHNR and CDR2 FQNEAQ (reference sequence). The CDR3 region is CASGPRGGNTDTQYF. For the CDR3, the DNA is TGTGCCAGCGGTCCCCGGGGGGGCAACACAGATACGCAGTATTTT.

In its sample, this clone was seen a few times. V is TRBV18 and J is TRBJ2-1; D is ambiguous. This CDR3 comprises 17 residues. The germline V gene encodes CDR1 KGHSH and CDR2 LQKENI. Trimming left V 0 bases short and J 1 base short, with 13 bases between. This CDR3 reads CASSPPTGSMSYNEQFF. The CDR3 DNA reads TGTGCCAGCTCACCACCGACGGGCTCAATGTCCTACAATGAGCAGTTCTTC.

This clone has just a few counts. The CDR3 sequence is CASIARGGEQYF. The DNA of the CDR3 is TGTGCCAGCATAGCCCGAGGAGGGGAGCAGTACTTC. The chain joins TRBV6-5 to TRBJ2-7; tentatively, D is TRBD2 (6 bases). Germline CDR1 and CDR2: MNHEY and SVGAGI. V lost 7 bases and J lost 7, with 14 bases in between. The CDR3 sequence is 12 residues long.

This clone was detected only a few times. V is TRBV18 and J is TRBJ1-2, with D maybe TRBD1 (6 bases). V lost 0 bases and J lost 6, with 11 bases in between. Germline V gene lookup returns CDR1 KGHSH and CDR2 LQKENI. The CDR3 has 14 amino acids. For the CDR3, the DNA is TGTGCCAGCTCACCACCGGCAGGGGCGGATGGCTACACCTTC. It encodes CASSPPAGADGYTF.

This clone occurred a few times. CDR3 in DNA: TGTGCCATCAGTGAGTCGTGGGAGACCCAGTACTTC. Amino acid sequence: CAISESWETQYF. V gene TRBV10-3 combines with J gene TRBJ2-5; the D is unclear. Trimming removed 0 bases from V and 5 bases from J, with 4 bases in between. Germline CDR1 and CDR2: ENHRY and SYGVKD. CDR3 length equals 12 residues.

V gene TRBV9 combines with J gene TRBJ2-5; 8 bases are shared with TRBD1. Trimming removed 2 bases from V and 2 bases from J; junction bases left unmatched: 11. Per germline, CDR1 SGDLS and CDR2 YYNGEE. This CDR3 comprises 17 residues. CDR3: CASSVSTDREPQETQYF. The CDR3, as DNA: TGTGCCAGCAGCGTGTCCACGGACAGGGAGCCGCAAGAGACCCAGTACTTC.

The genes are TRBV27 and TRBJ1-4; 10 bases are shared with TRBD1. From germline, CDR1 is MNHEY and CDR2 SMNVEV (reference sequence). Germline trimming cut 0 bases from V and 6 bases from J; bases unmatched to any gene: 7. This CDR3 has 17 residues. CDR3 coding DNA: TGTGCCAGCAGTTTATCTTCTTTGGGGACAGGGGATGAAAAACTGTTTTTT. Amino acid sequence: CASSLSSLGTGDEKLFF.